A single TCR beta chain is shown here with its context. Construction of TCR beta libraries relied on iRepertoire HTBI primers and on Arm-PCR targeting CDR3 regions. TCRdb redid the calling of the multiplex PCR reads with MiXCR, one entry per CDR3 protein. The sample yields about 290,000 distinct CDR3 sequences, around 21% seen once. This sample was taken from a study of regulatory T cells in long-lasting Graves disease. Sample time point: persistent/refractory GD, antithyroid drugs over 5 years with positive TRAb. PBMC RNA served as the TCR library source. The CDR3 consists of 14 residues. Germline CDR1 reads LNHDA; CDR2 reads SQIVND (reference sequence). V lost 2 bases and J lost 6, with 13 bases in between.

The clonotype comes from a female donor with Graves disease. The chain links TRBV19 to TRBJ1-2; no clear D gene. Sequences were derived from peripheral blood mononuclear cells (PBMCs), sampled when the disease was refractory, from a patient treated with antithyroid drugs. The CDR3 coding sequence is TGTGCCAGTAGTATACTCACCTTGGAAAATGGCTACACCTTC. Its translation: CASSILTLENGYTF.